Detailed here is one TCR beta chain. Its antigen is undetermined. Germline V gene sequence: CDR1 SQVTM, CDR2 ANQGSEA. Trimming removed 0 bases from V and 4 bases from J, with 10 bases in between. The CDR3 has 14 amino acids. This entry comes from a study of shared clonotypes between healthy human individuals. Study-wide results and caveats: With a few donors compared, 4.5% to 6.5% of naive CD4 clonotypes were shared. Generation probabilities of non-shared clonotypes were lower (relative to those shared by all four donors). Among the subsets, naive ones generally showed larger estimated richness than memory ones.

TCRdb's copy holds only in-frame clones and misses some; the assay was immunoSEQ multiplex PCR. The sample consists of a few million clones, 92% of them appearing once. This sequence originates from a man aged 18 to 29 in good health. Some clones in this sample may be carry-over from other donors' samples. The rearrangement uses TRBV29-1 and TRBJ1-3; D ambiguous. Sequencing was carried out using naive CD4+ T cells from PBMCs. Specified subset: CD45RA+ positively selected. CDR3 bases: TGCAGCGTTGAAGAGGTAATCGGCGGAAACACCATATATTTT. It is translated as CSVEEVIGGNTIYF. Full variable domain (outside the CDR3, taken from reference TRBV29-1 and TRBJ1-3): SAVISQKPSRDICQRGTSLTIQCQVDSQVTMMFWYRQQPGQSLTLIATANQGSEATYESGFVIDKFPISRPNLTFSTLTVSNMSPEDSSIYLCSVEEVIGGNTIYFGEGSWLTVV.